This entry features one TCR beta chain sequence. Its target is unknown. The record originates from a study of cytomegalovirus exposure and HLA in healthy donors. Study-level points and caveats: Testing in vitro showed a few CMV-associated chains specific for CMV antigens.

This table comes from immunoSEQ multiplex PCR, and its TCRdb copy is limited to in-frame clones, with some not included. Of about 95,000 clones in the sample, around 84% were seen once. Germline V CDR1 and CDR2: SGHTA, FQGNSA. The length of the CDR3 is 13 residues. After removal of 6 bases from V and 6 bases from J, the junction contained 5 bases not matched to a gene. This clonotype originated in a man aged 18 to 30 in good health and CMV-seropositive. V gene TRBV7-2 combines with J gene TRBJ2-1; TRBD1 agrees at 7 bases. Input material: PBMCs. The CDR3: CASRVTGSNEQFF. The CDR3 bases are TGTGCCAGCAGAGTGACAGGGTCCAATGAGCAGTTCTTC.